The 27 T cell receptor beta chains reported below all come from one sample, sequenced in a study of shared clonotypes between healthy human individuals. Using immunoSEQ multiplex PCR, the repertoire was profiled, and TCRdb retains in-frame clones only, with some absent. The table lists 2 million to 2.5 million clones, 90% to 95% of them singletons, with 0.35% to 0.45% in the top ten. The sample comprised naive CD4+ T cells from PBMCs. Subset specified: CD45RA+ positively selected. These receptors all come from a man younger than 30 in good health. Some clones in this sample may be carry-over from other donors' samples.

The rearrangement links TRBV7-9 to TRBJ1-4; D is undetermined. Germline lookup yields CDR1 SEHNR and CDR2 FQNEAQ (reference sequence). CDR3 size: 14 residues. Trimming took 3 bases from V and 3 from J, leaving 8 bases between them. The CDR3 reads CASSLHVANEKLFF. As DNA, the CDR3 is TGTGCCAGCAGCTTGCACGTTGCTAATGAAAAACTGTTTTTT.

CDR3 coding DNA: TGTGCCAGCAGCCCAGCCGGGATTGGGTACAATGAGCAGTTCTTC. Encoded protein: CASSPAGIGYNEQFF. This sequence joins TRBV28 and TRBJ2-1; weak D call: TRBD2 (5 bases). This CDR3 has 15 residues. Trimming pared 6 bases from V and 4 bases from J, leaving 16 bases between. Germline V CDR1 and CDR2: MDHEN, SYDVKM.

This sequence joins TRBV19 and TRBJ2-1; D unresolved. The CDR3 is 11 amino acids. V was pared by 6 bases and J by 5 bases, with 5 bases between. CDR1 is LNHDA and CDR2 is SQIVND in the germline V gene (reference sequence). The CDR3, as DNA: TGTGCCAGTAGGGGTAACAATGAGCAGTTCTTC. Translation: CASRGNNEQFF.

V gene TRBV6-6 combines with J gene TRBJ2-5, with TRBD1 as a possible D gene (5 bases). The ends were cut back, 7 bases at V and 2 bases at J, with 14 bases in the middle. This CDR3 comprises 14 residues. Germline CDR1 is MNHNY and CDR2 is SVGAGI (reference sequence). CDR3 protein: CASMPSWTQETQYF. Written as DNA, the CDR3 is TGTGCCAGCATGCCCTCTTGGACACAAGAGACCCAGTACTTC.

The gene calls are TRBV2 and TRBJ1-3; D is undetermined. The CDR3 length is 15 residues. Trimming stripped 1 base from V and 0 bases from J, with 7 bases between. Germline V gene sequence: CDR1 SNHLY, CDR2 FYNNEI. CDR3 in amino acids: CASSEDGGSGNTIYF. The CDR3 bases are TGTGCCAGCAGTGAAGACGGCGGCTCTGGAAACACCATATATTTT.

The rearrangement joins TRBV11-2 to TRBJ2-7; TRBD2 agrees at 8 bases. The ends lost 4 bases at V and 2 bases at J; junction bases unmatched: 7. Germline V lookup: CDR1 SGHAT, CDR2 FQNNGV. The CDR3 has 15 amino acids. The CDR3 region is CASSSLAAVAYEQYF. The CDR3 DNA is TGTGCCAGCAGCTCACTAGCGGCAGTAGCCTACGAGCAGTACTTC.

CDR3 sequence reads: CASSFGQLNTEAFF. The CDR3 DNA reads as TGTGCCAGCAGCTTTGGGCAGCTGAACACTGAAGCTTTCTTT. The J gene is TRBJ1-1, the V gene TRBV5-5; no definite D call. The germline V gene has CDR1 SGHKS and CDR2 YYEKEE (reference sequence). The V end lost 2 bases, the J end lost 0 bases, and 8 bases lay between the germline ends. This CDR3 contains 14 residues.

Concerning this clone: The sample has other DNA sequences that encode this CDR3 too. The chain uses TRBV2 and TRBJ1-5; 10 bases fit TRBD1. CDR3 length: 13 residues. Trimming took 8 bases from V and 4 from J; bases not matched to a gene: 2. Germline V gene data show CDR1 as SNHLY and CDR2 as FYNNEI. CDR3 sequence reads: CASSGQGNQPQHF. CDR3 DNA: TGTGCCAGCTCGGGACAGGGGAATCAGCCCCAGCATTTT. Combining the CDR3 with reference TRBV2 and TRBJ1-5 gives the whole variable domain EPEVTQTPSHQVTQMGQEVILRCVPISNHLYFYWYRQILGQKVEFLVSFYNNEISEKSEIFDDQFSVERPDGSNFTLKIRSTKLEDSAMYFCASSGQGNQPQHFGDGTRLSIL.

The V call is TRBV11-2, the J call TRBJ1-1, with 8 bases matching TRBD1. This CDR3 has 14 amino acids. V lost 4 bases to trimming and J lost 5 bases; unmatched junction nucleotides: 6. Germline CDR1 SGHAT, CDR2 FQNNGV. The CDR3 region is CASSSGRGQTEAFF. The CDR3 DNA is TGTGCCAGCAGCTCGGGCAGGGGGCAAACTGAAGCTTTCTTT.

The V gene is TRBV5-4, the J gene TRBJ2-7; either TRBD1 or TRBD2 may supply D (6 bases each). CDR3 length: 15 amino acids. The ends were cut back, 4 bases at V and 4 bases at J, with 18 bases in the middle. Germline loops: CDR1 SGHNT, CDR2 YYREEE (reference sequence). CDR3 sequence reads: CASSPRGGMWYEQYF. CDR3 bases: TGTGCCAGCAGCCCCCGAGGGGGGATGTGGTACGAGCAGTACTTC.

CDR3 in amino acids: CASSPNLAAGEQFF. For the CDR3, the DNA is TGTGCCAGCTCACCGAACCTAGCGGCGGGTGAGCAGTTCTTC. The J gene is TRBJ2-1, the V gene TRBV18; 7 bases are shared with TRBD2. The CDR3 extends over 14 amino acids. Germline trimming cut 3 bases from V and 9 bases from J; bases unmatched to any gene: 8. Germline V CDR1 and CDR2: KGHSH, LQKENI.

This chain links TRBV2 with TRBJ1-1; TRBD1 matches 7 bases. V lost 6 bases to trimming and J lost 1 base; unmatched junction nucleotides: 8. This CDR3 is built from 15 residues. CDR1 SNHLY and CDR2 FYNNEI come from the germline V gene. For the CDR3, the DNA is TGTGCCAGCAGGCTGTTGGGACAGCAGAACACTGAAGCTTTCTTT. Translated, it gives CASRLLGQQNTEAFF.

The J gene is TRBJ2-7, the V gene TRBV6-6; 13 positions agree with TRBD2. Germline V lookup: CDR1 MNHNY, CDR2 SVGAGI (reference sequence). CDR3 length: 15 amino acids. V lost 6 bases to trimming and J lost 2 bases; unmatched junction nucleotides: 4. CDR3 in amino acids: CASSKTSGRAYEQYF. In DNA form, the CDR3 reads TGTGCCAGCAGCAAAACTAGCGGGAGGGCCTACGAGCAGTACTTC.

This chain connects TRBV28 to TRBJ2-1, with 10 nucleotides matching TRBD2. The CDR3 runs to 16 residues. Per the germline V gene, CDR1 is MDHEN and CDR2 is SYDVKM. V lost 2 bases to trimming and J lost 10 bases; unmatched junction nucleotides: 11. CDR3 sequence (DNA): TGTGCCAGCAGTTTACCCCCACGGCTAGCGGGAGACGAGCAGTTCTTC. Translated, it gives CASSLPPRLAGDEQFF.

The chain joins TRBV4-2 to TRBJ1-2; possible D gene TRBD1, 6 bases. The V and J ends lost 5 bases and 6 bases respectively, with 13 bases between them. The CDR3 runs 13 residues. In germline, CDR1 is LGHNA, CDR2 YNFKEQ. In DNA form, the CDR3 reads TGTGCCAGCAGCACCAGGGGAGGGGATGGCTACACCTTC. Protein product: CASSTRGGDGYTF.

CDR3 sequence: CASSFRLAGGTDTQYF. As DNA, the CDR3 is TGTGCCAGCAGTTTTAGACTAGCGGGAGGGACAGATACGCAGTATTTT. This chain links TRBV27 with TRBJ2-3; 14 bases are a match to TRBD2. After removal of 3 bases from V and 3 bases from J, the junction contained 2 bases not matched to a gene. The CDR3 has 16 residues. Germline V gives CDR1 MNHEY, CDR2 SMNVEV (reference sequence).

The chain employs TRBV5-6 and TRBJ2-7; D is perhaps TRBD2 (5 bases). Trimming shortened V by 0 bases and J by 0 bases, and 10 bases separated the two germline ends. The CDR3 sequence is 15 residues long. Germline V CDR1 and CDR2: SGHDT, YYEEEE. The CDR3 DNA follows: TGTGCCAGCAGCTTGGAGGTGGGGAGCTCCTACGAGCAGTACTTC. This sequence encodes CASSLEVGSSYEQYF. The whole variable domain, filled in from reference TRBV5-6 and TRBJ2-7, reads DAGVTQSPTHLIKTRGQQVTLRCSPKSGHDTVSWYQQALGQGPQFIFQYYEEEERQRGNFPDRFSGHQFPNYSSELNVNALLLGDSALYLCASSLEVGSSYEQYFGPGTRLTVT.

The sample holds one count of this clone. The sample holds other DNA sequences that translate to the same CDR3. The V gene is TRBV18, the J gene TRBJ2-5; D is undetermined. V gave up 3 bases and J gave up 1 base, with 9 bases separating them. This CDR3 comprises 14 residues. Germline CDR1 KGHSH, CDR2 LQKENI. The CDR3 DNA sequence: TGTGCCAGCTCACCCGGCAGGAGCCAAGAGACCCAGTACTTC. As protein: CASSPGRSQETQYF.

V is TRBV27 and J is TRBJ2-1; D remains unclear. CDR1 is MNHEY, CDR2 SMNVEV, per germline (reference sequence). The V gene lost 2 bases and the J gene lost 3 bases, with 8 bases spanning the gap. The CDR3 runs to 14 residues. In DNA, the CDR3 is TGTGCCAGCAGTTTAGGCAGCCGCTACAATGAGCAGTTCTTC. Protein: CASSLGSRYNEQFF.

This clone was recorded a few times. V is TRBV4-1 and J is TRBJ1-2; tentatively, D is TRBD1 (5 bases). The CDR3 runs 15 residues. Germline V gene sequence: CDR1 MGHRA, CDR2 YSYEKL. V was cut by 0 bases and J by 4 bases, with 12 bases left in between. CDR3 sequence reads: CASSQDRAGLYGYTF. CDR3 DNA sequence: TGCGCCAGCAGCCAAGATCGTGCAGGGCTCTATGGCTACACCTTC.

The chain links TRBV6-5 to TRBJ2-7; no definite D call. The CDR3 is 13 residues long. Trimming removed 1 base at V and 6 bases at J, with 10 bases between. Per the germline V gene, CDR1 is MNHEY and CDR2 is SVGAGI. CDR3 sequence: CASSYLRGSEQYF. DNA for the CDR3: TGTGCCAGCAGTTACTTACGTGGTTCCGAGCAGTACTTC.

V gene TRBV19 combines with J gene TRBJ1-2; 8 nucleotides line up with TRBD1. With 7 bases clipped from V and 7 bases from J, the junction kept 11 bases outside the gene matches. CDR3 length: 14 amino acids. Germline-derived CDR1 and CDR2 are LNHDA and SQIVND (reference sequence). CDR3 bases: TGTGCCAGTAAGCAAGGCAGGGGGCAGATTGGCTACACCTTC. Its protein product is CASKQGRGQIGYTF.

The chain employs TRBV20-1 and TRBJ2-4; no clear D gene. V shed 3 bases and J shed 6 bases, with 6 bases lying between them. Per germline, CDR1 DFQATT and CDR2 SNEGSKA (reference sequence). CDR3 length equals 11 residues. DNA of the CDR3: TGCAGTGCTAGCCCGATAAACATTCAGTACTTC. Translation gives CSASPINIQYF.

The V call is TRBV6-5, the J call TRBJ2-1, with 7 bases that match TRBD2. Trimming at V came to 6 bases and at J to 7 bases, leaving 6 bases not matched to a gene. The CDR3 has 13 amino acids. From germline, CDR1 is MNHEY and CDR2 SVGAGI. CDR3 coding DNA: TGTGCCAGCAGCCCGGGAGGAGGGAATGAGCAGTTCTTC. This gives the protein CASSPGGGNEQFF.

V and J are TRBV6-5 and TRBJ2-2; 10 bases match TRBD2. Germline CDR1 and CDR2: MNHEY and SVGAGI. V was pared by 8 bases and J by 5 bases, with 5 bases of the junction left unmatched. CDR3 length: 14 amino acids. The CDR3 DNA follows: TGTGCCAGCTGGCGTAGCGGGAGGACCGGGGAGCTGTTTTTT. It specifies CASWRSGRTGELFF.

The rearrangement links TRBV5-6 to TRBJ2-3, with D perhaps TRBD2 (6 bases). CDR1 is SGHDT, CDR2 YYEEEE, per germline. The CDR3 has 15 amino acids. V lost 2 bases and J 2 bases, leaving 12 bases between the germline ends. The CDR3, as DNA: TGTGCCAGCAGCTTCGGGGCGGGGATCACAGATACGCAGTATTTT. This sequence encodes CASSFGAGITDTQYF.

The rearrangement joins TRBV11-3 to TRBJ2-1, with a tentative D call TRBD1 (6 bases). V gave up 3 bases and J gave up 2 bases, with 11 bases separating them. CDR1 and CDR2 from the germline V gene are SGHNT and YENEEA. This CDR3 has 15 amino acids. CDR3: CASSFSGTTYNEQFF. CDR3 bases: TGTGCCAGCAGCTTCTCCGGGACAACCTACAATGAGCAGTTCTTC. Together with reference TRBV11-3 and TRBJ2-1, the CDR3 gives the full variable domain: EAGVVQSPRYKIIEKKQPVAFWCNPISGHNTLYWYLQNLGQGPELLIRYENEEAVDDSQLPKDRFSAERLKGVDSTLKIQPAELGDSAVYLCASSFSGTTYNEQFFGPGTRLTVL.